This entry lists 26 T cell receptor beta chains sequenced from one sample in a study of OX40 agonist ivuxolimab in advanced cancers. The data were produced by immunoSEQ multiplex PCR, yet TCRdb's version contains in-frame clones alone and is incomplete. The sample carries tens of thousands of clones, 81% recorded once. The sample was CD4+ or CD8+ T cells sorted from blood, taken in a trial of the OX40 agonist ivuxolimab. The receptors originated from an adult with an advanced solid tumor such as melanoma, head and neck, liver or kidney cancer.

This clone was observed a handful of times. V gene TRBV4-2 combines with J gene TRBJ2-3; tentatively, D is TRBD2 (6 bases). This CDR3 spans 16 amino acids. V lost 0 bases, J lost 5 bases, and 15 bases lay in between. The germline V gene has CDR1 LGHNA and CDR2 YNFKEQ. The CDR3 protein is CASSQDPSGQKDTQYF. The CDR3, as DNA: TGTGCCAGCAGCCAAGATCCCAGCGGGCAGAAAGATACGCAGTATTTT.

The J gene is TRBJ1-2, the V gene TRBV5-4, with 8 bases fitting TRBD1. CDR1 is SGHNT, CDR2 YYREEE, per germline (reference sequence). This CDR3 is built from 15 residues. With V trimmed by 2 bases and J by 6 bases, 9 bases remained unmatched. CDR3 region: CASSFLQGALDGYTF. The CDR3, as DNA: TGTGCCAGCAGCTTCCTGCAGGGGGCGTTAGATGGCTACACCTTC.

CDR3 sequence (DNA): TGTGCCAGCAGCCAATCGGGCAGAAATTATGGCTACACCTTC. Its protein is CASSQSGRNYGYTF. The chain recombines TRBV16 with TRBJ1-2, with unresolved D. CDR1 and CDR2 from the germline V gene are KGHSY and FQNENV. Trimming left V 0 bases short and J 5 bases short, with 10 bases between. The CDR3 sequence is 14 residues long.

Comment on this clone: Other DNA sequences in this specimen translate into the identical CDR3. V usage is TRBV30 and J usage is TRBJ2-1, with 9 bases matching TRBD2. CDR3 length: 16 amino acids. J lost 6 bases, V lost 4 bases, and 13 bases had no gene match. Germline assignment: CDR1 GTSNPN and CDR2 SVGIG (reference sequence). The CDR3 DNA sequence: TGTGCCTGGACCCCAATAGCGGGGGCGCTCTTCAATGAGCAGTTCTTC. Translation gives CAWTPIAGALFNEQFF.

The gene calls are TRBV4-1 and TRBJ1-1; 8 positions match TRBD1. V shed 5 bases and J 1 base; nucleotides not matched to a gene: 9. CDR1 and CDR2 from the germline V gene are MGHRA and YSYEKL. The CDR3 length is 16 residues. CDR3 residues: CASSASAGTGNTEAFF. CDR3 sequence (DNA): TGCGCCAGCAGCGCAAGTGCCGGGACAGGGAACACTGAAGCTTTCTTT.

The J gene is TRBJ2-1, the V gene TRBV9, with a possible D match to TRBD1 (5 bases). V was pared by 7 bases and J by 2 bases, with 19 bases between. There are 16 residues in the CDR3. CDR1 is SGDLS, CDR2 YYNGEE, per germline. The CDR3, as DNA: TGTGCCAGCTCGTCCCAGGGTAGCCCGACCTACAATGAGCAGTTCTTC. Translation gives CASSSQGSPTYNEQFF. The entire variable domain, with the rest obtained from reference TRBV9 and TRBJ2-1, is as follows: DSGVTQTPKHLITATGQRVTLRCSPRSGDLSVYWYQQSLDQGLQFLIQYYNGEERAKGNILERFSAQQFPDLHSELNLSSLELGDSALYFCASSSQGSPTYNEQFFGPGTRLTVL.

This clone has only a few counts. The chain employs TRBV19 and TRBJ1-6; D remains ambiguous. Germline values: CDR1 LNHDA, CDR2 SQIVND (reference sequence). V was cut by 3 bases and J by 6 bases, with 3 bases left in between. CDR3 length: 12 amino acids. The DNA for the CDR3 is TGTGCCAGTAGTATTCCTAATTCACCCCTCCACTTT. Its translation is CASSIPNSPLHF.

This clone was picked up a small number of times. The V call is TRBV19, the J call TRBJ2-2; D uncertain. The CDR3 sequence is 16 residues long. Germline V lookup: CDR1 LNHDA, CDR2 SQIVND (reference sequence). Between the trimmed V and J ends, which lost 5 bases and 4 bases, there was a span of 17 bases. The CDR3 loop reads CASSPLPGGITGELFF. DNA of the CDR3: TGTGCCAGTAGTCCCCTCCCCGGCGGTATCACCGGGGAGCTGTTTTTT. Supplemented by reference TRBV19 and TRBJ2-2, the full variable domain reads DGGITQSPKYLFRKEGQNVTLSCEQNLNHDAMYWYRQDPGQGLRLIYYSQIVNDFQKGDIAEGYSVSREKKESFPLTVTSAQKNPTAFYLCASSPLPGGITGELFFGEGSRLTVL.

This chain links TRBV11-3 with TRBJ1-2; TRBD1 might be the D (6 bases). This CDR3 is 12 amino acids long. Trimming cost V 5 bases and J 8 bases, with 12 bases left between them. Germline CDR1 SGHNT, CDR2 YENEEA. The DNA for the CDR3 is TGTGCCAGCAGCGACGACAGGCCCGGCTACACCTTC. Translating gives CASSDDRPGYTF.

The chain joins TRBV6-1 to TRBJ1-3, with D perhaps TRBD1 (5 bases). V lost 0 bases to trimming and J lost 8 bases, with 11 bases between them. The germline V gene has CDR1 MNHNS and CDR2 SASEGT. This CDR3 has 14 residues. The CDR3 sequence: CASSEAGTVYTIYF. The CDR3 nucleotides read TGTGCCAGCAGTGAAGCAGGGACGGTGTACACCATATATTTT.

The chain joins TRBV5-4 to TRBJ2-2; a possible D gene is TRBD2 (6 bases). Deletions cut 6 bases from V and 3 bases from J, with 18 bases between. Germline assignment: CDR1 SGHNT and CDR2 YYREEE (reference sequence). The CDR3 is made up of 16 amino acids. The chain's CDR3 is CASTPAGRADTGELFF. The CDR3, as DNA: TGTGCCAGCACTCCGGCGGGAAGGGCCGACACCGGGGAGCTGTTTTTT.

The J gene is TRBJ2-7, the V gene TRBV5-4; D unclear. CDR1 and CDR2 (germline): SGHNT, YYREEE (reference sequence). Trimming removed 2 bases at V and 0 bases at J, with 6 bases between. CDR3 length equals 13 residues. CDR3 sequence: CASSFQNSYEQYF. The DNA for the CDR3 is TGTGCCAGCAGCTTCCAGAACTCCTACGAGCAGTACTTC.

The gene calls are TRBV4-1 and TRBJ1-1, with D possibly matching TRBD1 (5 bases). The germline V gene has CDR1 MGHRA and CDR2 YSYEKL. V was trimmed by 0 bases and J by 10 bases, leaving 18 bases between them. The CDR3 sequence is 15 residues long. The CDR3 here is CASSQDFLGGVAAFF. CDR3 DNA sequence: TGCGCCAGCAGCCAAGATTTTTTAGGAGGGGTAGCAGCTTTCTTT.

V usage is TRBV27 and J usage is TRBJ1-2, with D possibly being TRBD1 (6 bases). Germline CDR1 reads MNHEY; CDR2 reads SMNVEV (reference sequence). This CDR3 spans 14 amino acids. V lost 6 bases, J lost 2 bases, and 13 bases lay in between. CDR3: CASSPGQTNYGYTF. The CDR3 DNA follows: TGTGCCAGCAGCCCAGGACAGACCAACTATGGCTACACCTTC.

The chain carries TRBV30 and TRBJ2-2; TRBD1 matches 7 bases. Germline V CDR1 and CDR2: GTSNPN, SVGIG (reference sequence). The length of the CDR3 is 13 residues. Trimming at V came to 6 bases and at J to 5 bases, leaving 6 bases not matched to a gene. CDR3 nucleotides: TGTGCCTGTATATTACAGGGGACCGGGGAGCTGTTTTTT. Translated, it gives CACILQGTGELFF.

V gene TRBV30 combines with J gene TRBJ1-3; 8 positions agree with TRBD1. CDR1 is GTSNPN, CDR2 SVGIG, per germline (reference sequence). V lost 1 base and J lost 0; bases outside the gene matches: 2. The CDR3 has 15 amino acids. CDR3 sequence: CAWSGTGYSGNTIYF. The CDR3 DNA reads TGTGCCTGGAGTGGGACAGGGTACTCTGGAAACACCATATATTTT.

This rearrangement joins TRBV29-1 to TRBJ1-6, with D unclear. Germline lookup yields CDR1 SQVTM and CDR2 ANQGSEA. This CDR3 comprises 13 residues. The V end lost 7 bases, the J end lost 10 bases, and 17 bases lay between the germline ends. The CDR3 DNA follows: TGCAGCGCTGGGGAGGCTTCGGGATCACCCCTCCACTTT. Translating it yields CSAGEASGSPLHF.

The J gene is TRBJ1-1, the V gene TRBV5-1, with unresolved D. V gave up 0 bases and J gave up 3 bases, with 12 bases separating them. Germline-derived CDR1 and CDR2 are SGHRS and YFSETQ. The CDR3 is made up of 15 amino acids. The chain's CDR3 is CASSLGAVQYTEAFF. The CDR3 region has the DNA TGCGCCAGCAGCTTGGGGGCAGTCCAATACACTGAAGCTTTCTTT.

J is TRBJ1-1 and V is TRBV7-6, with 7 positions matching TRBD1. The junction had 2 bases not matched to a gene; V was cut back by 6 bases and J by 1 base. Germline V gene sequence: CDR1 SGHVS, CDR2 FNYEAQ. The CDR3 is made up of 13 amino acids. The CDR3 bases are TGTGCCAGCAGTGGACAGGAGAACACTGAAGCTTTCTTT. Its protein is CASSGQENTEAFF.

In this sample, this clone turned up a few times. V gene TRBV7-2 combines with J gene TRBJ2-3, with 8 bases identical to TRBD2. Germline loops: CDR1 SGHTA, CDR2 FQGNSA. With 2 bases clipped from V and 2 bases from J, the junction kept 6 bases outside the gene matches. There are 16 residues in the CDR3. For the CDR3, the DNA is TGTGCCAGCAGCTTATTGGGCGGGGGGATCACAGATACGCAGTATTTT. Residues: CASSLLGGGITDTQYF.

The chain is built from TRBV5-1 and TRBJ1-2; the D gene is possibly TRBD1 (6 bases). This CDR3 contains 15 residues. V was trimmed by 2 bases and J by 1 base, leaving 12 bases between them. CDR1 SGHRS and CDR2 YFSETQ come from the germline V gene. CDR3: CASSFGTIDNYGYTF. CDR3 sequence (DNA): TGCGCCAGCAGCTTTGGGACAATCGATAACTATGGCTACACCTTC.

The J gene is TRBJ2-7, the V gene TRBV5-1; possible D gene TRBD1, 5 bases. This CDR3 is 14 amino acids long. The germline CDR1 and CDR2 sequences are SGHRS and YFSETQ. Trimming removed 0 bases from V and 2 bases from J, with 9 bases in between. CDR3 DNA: TGCGCCAGCAGCTTGGGACAGCCCGCCTACGAGCAGTACTTC. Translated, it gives CASSLGQPAYEQYF.

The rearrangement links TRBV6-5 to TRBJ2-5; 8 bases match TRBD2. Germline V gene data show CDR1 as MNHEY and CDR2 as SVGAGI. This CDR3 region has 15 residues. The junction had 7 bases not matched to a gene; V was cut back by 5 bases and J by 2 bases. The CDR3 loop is CASSNPGLGQETQYF. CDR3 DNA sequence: TGTGCCAGCAGTAACCCGGGACTAGGGCAAGAGACCCAGTACTTC.

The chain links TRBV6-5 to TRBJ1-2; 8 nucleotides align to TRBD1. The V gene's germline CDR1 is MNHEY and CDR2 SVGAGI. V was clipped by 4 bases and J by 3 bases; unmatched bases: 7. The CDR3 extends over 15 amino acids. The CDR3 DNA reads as TGTGCCAGCAGTTCCCCAGGGGGCATGGACTATGGCTACACCTTC. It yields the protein CASSSPGGMDYGYTF.

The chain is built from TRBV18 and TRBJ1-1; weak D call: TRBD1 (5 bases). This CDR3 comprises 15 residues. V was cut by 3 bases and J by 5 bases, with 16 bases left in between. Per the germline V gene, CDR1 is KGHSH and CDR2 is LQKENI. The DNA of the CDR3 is TGTGCCAGCTCACCCCCCTCCAGGGCTGGGACTGAAGCTTTCTTT. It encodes CASSPPSRAGTEAFF.

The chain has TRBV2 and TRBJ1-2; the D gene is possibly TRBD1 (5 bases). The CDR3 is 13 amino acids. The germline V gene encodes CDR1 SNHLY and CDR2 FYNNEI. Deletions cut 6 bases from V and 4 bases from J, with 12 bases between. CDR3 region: CASREPGTYGYTF. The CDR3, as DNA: TGTGCCAGCAGGGAACCAGGGACCTATGGCTACACCTTC.